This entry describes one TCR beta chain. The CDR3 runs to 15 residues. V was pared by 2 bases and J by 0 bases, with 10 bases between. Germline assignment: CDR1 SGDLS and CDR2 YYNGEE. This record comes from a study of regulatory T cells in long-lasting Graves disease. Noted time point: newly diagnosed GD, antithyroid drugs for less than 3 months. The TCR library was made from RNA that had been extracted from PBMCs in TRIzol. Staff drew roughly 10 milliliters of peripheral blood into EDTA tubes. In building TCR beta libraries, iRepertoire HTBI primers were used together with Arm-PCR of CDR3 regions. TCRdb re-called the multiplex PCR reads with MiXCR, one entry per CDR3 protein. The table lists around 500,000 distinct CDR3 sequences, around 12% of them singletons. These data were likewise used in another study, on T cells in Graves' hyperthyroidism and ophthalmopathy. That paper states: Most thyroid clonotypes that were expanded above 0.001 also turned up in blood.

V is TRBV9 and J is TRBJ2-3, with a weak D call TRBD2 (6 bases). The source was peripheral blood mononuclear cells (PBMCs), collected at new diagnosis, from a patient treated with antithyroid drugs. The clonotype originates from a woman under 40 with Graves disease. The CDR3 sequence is CASSVSGTSTDTQYF. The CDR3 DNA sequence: TGTGCCAGCAGCGTTAGCGGCACTAGCACAGATACGCAGTATTTT.